The entry below gives a single TCR beta chain sequence along with its context. What it binds is not known. The data originate from a study of T cells expressing NK-cell markers. Study summary: Cells sorted as CD3+CD56+NKG2C+, CD3+CD56+NKG2C- and CD3+CD56-NKG2C+ T cells supplied the TCR beta repertoires. Serological testing identified seven of the eight sequenced donors as HCMV-seropositive and one as seronegative.

Study findings and constraints: Of the CD8+ T cells in more than five donors, roughly 1.0-7.5% belonged to dominant NKG2C+ clonotypes.

In generating TCR beta cDNA, 5'RACE template switching with UMIs was used. From the 5' RACE reads, TCRdb lists one entry per CDR3 protein and no DNA. The sample data list roughly 180,000 distinct CDR3 sequences. The sequence came from a man aged 18-70 years in good health. Sample: blood T cells: a sorted CD56 or NKG2C T cell subset, CD4+ or CD8+ T cells, or bulk PBMC T cells (not recorded which).

The CDR3 is CASSQVQFVGWQYF. The J gene is TRBJ2-7, the V gene TRBV4-1. CDR3 length: 14 amino acids. Looked up from germline, CDR1 is MGHRA and CDR2 is YSYEKL.